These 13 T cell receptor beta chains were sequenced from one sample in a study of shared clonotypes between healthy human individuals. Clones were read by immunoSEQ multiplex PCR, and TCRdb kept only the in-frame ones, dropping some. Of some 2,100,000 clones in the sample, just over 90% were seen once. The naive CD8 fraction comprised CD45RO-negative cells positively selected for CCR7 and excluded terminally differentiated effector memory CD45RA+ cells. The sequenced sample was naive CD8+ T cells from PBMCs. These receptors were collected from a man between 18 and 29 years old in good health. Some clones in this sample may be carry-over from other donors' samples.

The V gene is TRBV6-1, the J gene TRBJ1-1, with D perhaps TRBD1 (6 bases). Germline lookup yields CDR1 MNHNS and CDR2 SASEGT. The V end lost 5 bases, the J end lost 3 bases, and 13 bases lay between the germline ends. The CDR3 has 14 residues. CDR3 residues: CASSYSTGHTEAFF. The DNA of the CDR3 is TGTGCCAGCAGTTATTCCACAGGGCACACTGAAGCTTTCTTT.

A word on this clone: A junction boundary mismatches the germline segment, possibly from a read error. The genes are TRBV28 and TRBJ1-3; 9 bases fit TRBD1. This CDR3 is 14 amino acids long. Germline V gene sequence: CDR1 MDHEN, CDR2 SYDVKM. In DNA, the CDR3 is TGTGCCACCAAGGTCCGGACAGGGGTCTCGGGTGCCCATTTT. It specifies CATKVRTGVSGAHF.

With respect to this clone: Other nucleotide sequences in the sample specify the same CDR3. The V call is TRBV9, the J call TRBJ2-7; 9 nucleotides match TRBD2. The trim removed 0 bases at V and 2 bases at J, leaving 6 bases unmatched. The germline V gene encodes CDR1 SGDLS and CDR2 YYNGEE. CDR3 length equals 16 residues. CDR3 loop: CASSVGSSGATYEQYF. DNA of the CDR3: TGTGCCAGCAGCGTAGGTTCTAGCGGGGCTACCTACGAGCAGTACTTC. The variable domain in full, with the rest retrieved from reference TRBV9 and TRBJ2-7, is DSGVTQTPKHLITATGQRVTLRCSPRSGDLSVYWYQQSLDQGLQFLIQYYNGEERAKGNILERFSAQQFPDLHSELNLSSLELGDSALYFCASSVGSSGATYEQYFGPGTRLTVT.

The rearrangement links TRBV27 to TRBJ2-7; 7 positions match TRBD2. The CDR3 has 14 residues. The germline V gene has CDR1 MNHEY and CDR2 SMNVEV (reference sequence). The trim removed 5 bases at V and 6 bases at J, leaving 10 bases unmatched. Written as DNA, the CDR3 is TGTGCCAGCAGTGAAGCGGGATCTCTGAGCGAGCAGTACTTC. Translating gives CASSEAGSLSEQYF.

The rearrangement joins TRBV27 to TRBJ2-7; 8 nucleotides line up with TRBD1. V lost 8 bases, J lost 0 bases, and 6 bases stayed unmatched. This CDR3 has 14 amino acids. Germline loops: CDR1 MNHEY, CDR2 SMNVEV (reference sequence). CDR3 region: CASARGPSSYEQYF. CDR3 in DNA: TGTGCCAGCGCCAGGGGGCCTAGCTCCTACGAGCAGTACTTC.

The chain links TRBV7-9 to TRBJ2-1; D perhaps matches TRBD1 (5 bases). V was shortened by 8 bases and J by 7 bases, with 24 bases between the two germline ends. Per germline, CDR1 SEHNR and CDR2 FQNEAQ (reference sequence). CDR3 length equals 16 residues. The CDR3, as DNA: TGTGCCAGCCATAAGCTCCTCAAGGGGCAAGGGAATGAGCAGTTCTTC. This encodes CASHKLLKGQGNEQFF. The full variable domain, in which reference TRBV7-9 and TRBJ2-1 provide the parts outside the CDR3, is DTGVSQNPRHKITKRGQNVTFRCDPISEHNRLYWYRQTLGQGPEFLTYFQNEAQLEKSRLLSDRFSAERPKGSFSTLEIQRTEQGDSAMYLCASHKLLKGQGNEQFFGPGTRLTVL.

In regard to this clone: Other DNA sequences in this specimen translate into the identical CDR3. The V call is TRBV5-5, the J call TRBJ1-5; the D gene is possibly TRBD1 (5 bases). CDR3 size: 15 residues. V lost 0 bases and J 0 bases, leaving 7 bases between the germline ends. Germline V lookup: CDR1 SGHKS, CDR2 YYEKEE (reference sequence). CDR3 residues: CASSLGGNSNQPQHF. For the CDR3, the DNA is TGTGCCAGCAGCTTGGGGGGGAATAGCAATCAGCCCCAGCATTTT.

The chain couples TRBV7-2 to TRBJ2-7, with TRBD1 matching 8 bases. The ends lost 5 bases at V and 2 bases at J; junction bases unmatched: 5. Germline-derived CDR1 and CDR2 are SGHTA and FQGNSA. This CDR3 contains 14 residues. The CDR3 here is CASSARGQTYEQYF. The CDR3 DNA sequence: TGTGCCAGCAGCGCCAGGGGGCAAACCTACGAGCAGTACTTC.

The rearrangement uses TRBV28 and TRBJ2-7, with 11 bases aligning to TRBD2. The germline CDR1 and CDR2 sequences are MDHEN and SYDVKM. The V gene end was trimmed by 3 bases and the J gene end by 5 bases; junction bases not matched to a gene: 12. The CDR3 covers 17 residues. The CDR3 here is CASSFQTSGVSWDEQYF. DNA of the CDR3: TGTGCCAGCAGTTTCCAGACTAGCGGGGTCTCCTGGGACGAGCAGTACTTC. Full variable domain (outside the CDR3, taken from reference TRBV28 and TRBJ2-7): DVKVTQSSRYLVKRTGEKVFLECVQDMDHENMFWYRQDPGLGLRLIYFSYDVKMKEKGDIPEGYSVSREKKERFSLILESASTNQTSMYLCASSFQTSGVSWDEQYFGPGTRLTVT.

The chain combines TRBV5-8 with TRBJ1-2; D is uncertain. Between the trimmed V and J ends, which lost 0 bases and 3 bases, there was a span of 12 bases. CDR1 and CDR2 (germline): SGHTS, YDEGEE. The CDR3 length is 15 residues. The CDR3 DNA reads TGTGCCAGCAGCTTGGAAGGCAGCAGACACTATGGCTACACCTTC. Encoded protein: CASSLEGSRHYGYTF.

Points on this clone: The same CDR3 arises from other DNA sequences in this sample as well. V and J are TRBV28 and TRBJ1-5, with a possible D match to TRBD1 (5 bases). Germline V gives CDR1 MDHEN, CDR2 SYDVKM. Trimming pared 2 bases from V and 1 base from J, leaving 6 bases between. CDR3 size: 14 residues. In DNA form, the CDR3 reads TGTGCCAGCAGTTTACGGGACAGCAATCAGCCCCAGCATTTT. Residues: CASSLRDSNQPQHF.

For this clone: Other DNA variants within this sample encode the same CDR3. The chain's CDR3 is CASSPGLAGAYEQYF. The CDR3 coding sequence is TGTGCCAGCAGCCCGGGACTAGCGGGAGCCTACGAGCAGTACTTC. The V and J genes are TRBV9 and TRBJ2-7, with 14 bases aligning to TRBD2. J lost 2 bases, V lost 4 bases, and 2 bases had no gene match. The CDR3 covers 15 residues. From germline, CDR1 is SGDLS and CDR2 YYNGEE. Drawing the rest from reference TRBV9 and TRBJ2-7, the complete variable domain is DSGVTQTPKHLITATGQRVTLRCSPRSGDLSVYWYQQSLDQGLQFLIQYYNGEERAKGNILERFSAQQFPDLHSELNLSSLELGDSALYFCASSPGLAGAYEQYFGPGTRLTVT.

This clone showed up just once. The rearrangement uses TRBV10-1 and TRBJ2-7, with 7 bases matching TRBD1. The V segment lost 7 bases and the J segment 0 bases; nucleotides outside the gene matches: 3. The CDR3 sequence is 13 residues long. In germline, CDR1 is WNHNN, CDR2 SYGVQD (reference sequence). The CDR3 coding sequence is TGCGCCAGCATTGGGACAGCCTCCTACGAGCAGTACTTC. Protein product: CASIGTASYEQYF.